This TCR beta chain originates from a study of T cell responses to AZD1222 COVID-19 vaccine. The CDR3 has 12 amino acids. The germline V gene has CDR1 SGHRS and CDR2 YFSETQ. Between the trimmed V and J ends, which lost 2 bases and 8 bases, there was a span of 11 bases. Clones were read by immunoSEQ multiplex PCR, and TCRdb kept only the in-frame ones, dropping some. The profile covers 95,000 to 150,000 clones, with about 90% appearing a single time and roughly a tenth taken by the ten largest. Sequences were derived from peripheral blood, sampled on day 0 of AZD1222 vaccination. This TCR came from an adult in good health. The chain has TRBV5-1 and TRBJ2-7; D is unresolved. CDR3 nucleotides: TGCGCCAGCAGCTTAGATAACGGGCAGCAGTACTTC. This encodes CASSLDNGQQYF.